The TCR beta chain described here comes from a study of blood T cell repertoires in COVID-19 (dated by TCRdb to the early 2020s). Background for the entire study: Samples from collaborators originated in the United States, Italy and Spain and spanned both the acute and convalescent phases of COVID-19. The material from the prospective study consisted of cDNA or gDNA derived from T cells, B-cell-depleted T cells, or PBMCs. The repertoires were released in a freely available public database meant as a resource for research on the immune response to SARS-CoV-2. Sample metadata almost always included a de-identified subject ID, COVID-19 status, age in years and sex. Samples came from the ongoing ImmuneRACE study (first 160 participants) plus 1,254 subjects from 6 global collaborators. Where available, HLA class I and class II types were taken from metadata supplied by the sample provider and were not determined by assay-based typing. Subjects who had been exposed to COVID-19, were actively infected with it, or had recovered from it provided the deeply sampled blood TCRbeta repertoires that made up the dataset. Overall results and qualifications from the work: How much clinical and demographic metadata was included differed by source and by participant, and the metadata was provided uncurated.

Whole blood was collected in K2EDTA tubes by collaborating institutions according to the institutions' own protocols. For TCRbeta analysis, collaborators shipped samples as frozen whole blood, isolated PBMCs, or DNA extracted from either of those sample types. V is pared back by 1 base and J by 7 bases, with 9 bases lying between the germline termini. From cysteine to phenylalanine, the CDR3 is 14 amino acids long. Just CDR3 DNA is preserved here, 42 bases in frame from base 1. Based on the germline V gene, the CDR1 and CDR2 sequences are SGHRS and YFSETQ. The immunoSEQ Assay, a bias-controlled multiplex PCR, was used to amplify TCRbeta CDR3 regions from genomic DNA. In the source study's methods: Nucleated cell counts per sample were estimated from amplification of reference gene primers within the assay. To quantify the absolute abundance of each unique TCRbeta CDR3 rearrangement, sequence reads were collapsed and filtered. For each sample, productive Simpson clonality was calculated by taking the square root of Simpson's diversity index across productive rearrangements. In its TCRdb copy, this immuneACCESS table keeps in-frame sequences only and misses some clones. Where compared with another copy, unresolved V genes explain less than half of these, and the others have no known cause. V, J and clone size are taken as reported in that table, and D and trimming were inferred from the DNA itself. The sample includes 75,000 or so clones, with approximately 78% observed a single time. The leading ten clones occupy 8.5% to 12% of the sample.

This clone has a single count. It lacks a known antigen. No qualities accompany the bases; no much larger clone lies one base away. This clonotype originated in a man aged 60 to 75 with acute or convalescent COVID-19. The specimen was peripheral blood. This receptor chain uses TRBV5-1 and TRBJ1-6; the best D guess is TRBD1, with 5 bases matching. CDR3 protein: CASSLQGGNSPLHF. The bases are TGCGCCAGCAGCTTGCAGGGAGGGAATTCACCCCTCCACTTT.